The clone carrying this T cell receptor (beta chain) was seen at least ten times. As for time point: sample taken at primary tumor resection. Sequencing was performed on whole RNA extracted from tumor and nontumor lung tissue, or from frozen PBMC, and the material was left unsorted. Germline V gene sequence: CDR1 SNHLY, CDR2 FYNNEI. This CDR3 is 11 amino acids long. V lost 5 bases to trimming and J lost 4 bases, with 5 bases between them. In the library, each TCR cDNA molecule bore its own unique molecular identifier. TCRdb processed the 5' RACE reads anew with MiXCR; each CDR3 protein has one entry. The table records about 80,000 distinct CDR3 sequences, 8% of them present only once. This specimen comes from a study of spatial heterogeneity in lung cancer.

This sequence was found in a male donor with early-stage non-small cell lung cancer. The J gene is TRBJ2-5, the V gene TRBV2; D unclear. The material was PBMCs, obtained at surgery. The CDR3 region has the DNA TGTGCCAGCAGTAAAGGAGAGACCCAGTACTTC. Amino acids: CASSKGETQYF.